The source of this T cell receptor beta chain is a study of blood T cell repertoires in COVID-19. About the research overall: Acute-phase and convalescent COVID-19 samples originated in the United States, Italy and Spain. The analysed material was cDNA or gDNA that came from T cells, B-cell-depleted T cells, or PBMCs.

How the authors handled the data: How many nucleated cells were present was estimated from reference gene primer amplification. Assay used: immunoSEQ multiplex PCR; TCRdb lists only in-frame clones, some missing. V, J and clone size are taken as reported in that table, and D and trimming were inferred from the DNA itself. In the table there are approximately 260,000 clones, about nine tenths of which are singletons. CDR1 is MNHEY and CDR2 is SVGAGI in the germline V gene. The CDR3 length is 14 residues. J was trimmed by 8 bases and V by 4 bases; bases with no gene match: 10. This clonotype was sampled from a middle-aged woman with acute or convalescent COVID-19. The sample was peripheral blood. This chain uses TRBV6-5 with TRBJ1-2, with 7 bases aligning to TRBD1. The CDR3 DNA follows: TGTGCCAGCAGTTCGACAGGGTGGAAAGGCGGCTACACCTTC. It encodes CASSSTGWKGGYTF.